This T cell receptor (beta chain) came from a study of blood T cell repertoires in COVID-19. The length of the CDR3 is 14 residues. Germline V CDR1 and CDR2: SGHAT, FQNNGV. J was trimmed by 6 bases and V by 1 base; bases with no gene match: 3. The sample holds many counts of this clone. Method: immunoSEQ multiplex PCR; TCRdb's copy keeps in-frame clones and lacks some. The sample includes roughly 200,000 clones, around 84% of them seen just once. The TCR comes from a human donor in a cohort sampled during active COVID-19. This chain joins TRBV11-2 and TRBJ1-5; 7 positions match TRBD1. The sequenced sample consisted of peripheral blood. CDR3 loop: CASSLGQGLQPQHF. The CDR3, as DNA: TGTGCCAGCAGCTTAGGACAGGGTCTTCAGCCCCAGCATTTT. The variable domain in full, with the rest retrieved from reference TRBV11-2 and TRBJ1-5, is EAGVAQSPRYKIIEKRQSVAFWCNPISGHATLYWYQQILGQGPKLLIQFQNNGVVDDSQLPKDRFSAERLKGVDSTLKIQPAKLEDSAVYLCASSLGQGLQPQHFGDGTRLSIL.